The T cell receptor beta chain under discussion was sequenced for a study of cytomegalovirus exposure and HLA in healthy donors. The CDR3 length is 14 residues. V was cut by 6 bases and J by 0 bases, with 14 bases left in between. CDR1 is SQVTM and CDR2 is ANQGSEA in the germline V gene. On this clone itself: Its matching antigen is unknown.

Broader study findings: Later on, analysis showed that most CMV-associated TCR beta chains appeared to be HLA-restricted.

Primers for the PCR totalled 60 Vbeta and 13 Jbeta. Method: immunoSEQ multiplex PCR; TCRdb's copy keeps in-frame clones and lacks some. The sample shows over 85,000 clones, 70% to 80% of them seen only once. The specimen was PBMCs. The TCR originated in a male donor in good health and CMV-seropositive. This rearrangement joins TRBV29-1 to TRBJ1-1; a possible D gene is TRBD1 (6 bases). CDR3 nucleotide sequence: TGCAGCGTAGGGCAGGGGACTATGAACACTGAAGCTTTCTTT. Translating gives CSVGQGTMNTEAFF.